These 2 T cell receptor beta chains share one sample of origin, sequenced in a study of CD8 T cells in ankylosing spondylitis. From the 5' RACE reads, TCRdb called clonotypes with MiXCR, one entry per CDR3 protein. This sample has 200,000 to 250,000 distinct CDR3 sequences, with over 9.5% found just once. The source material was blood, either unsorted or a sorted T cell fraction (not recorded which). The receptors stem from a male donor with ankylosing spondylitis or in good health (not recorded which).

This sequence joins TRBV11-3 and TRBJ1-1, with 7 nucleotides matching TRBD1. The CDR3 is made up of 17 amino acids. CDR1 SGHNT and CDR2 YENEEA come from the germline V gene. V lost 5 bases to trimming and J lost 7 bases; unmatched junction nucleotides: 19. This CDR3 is CASSQIIPTGPTFEAFF. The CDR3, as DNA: TGTGCCAGCAGCCAAATTATTCCGACAGGGCCCACTTTTGAAGCTTTCTTT.

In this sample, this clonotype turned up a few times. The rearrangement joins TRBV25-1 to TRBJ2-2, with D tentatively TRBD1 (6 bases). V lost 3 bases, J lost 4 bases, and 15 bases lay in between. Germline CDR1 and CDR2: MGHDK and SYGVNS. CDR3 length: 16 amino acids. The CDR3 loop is CASSDQYRATTGELFF. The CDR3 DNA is TGTGCCAGCAGTGATCAATACAGGGCGACCACCGGGGAGCTGTTTTTT.